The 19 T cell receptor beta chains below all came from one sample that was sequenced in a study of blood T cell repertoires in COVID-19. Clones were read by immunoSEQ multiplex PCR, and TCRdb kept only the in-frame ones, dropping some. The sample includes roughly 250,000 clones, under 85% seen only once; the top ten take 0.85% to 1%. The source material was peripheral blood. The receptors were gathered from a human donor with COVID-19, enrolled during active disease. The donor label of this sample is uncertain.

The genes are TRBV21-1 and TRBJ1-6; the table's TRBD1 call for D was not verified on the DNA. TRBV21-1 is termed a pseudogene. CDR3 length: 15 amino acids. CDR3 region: CASAKTRTGNSPLHF. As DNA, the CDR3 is TGTGCCAGCGCAAAAACGAGGACAGGTAATTCACCCCTCCACTTT.

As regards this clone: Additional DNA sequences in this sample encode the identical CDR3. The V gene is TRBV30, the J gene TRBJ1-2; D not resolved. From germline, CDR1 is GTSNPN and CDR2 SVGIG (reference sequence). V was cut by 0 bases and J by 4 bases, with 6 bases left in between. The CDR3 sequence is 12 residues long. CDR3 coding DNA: TGTGCCTGGAGTGTAGCGGGCTATGGCTACACCTTC. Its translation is CAWSVAGYGYTF.

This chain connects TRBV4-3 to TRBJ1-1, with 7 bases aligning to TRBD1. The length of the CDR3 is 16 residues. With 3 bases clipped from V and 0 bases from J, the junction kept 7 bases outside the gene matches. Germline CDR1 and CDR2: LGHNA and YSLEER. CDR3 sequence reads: CASSQARTGLNTEAFF. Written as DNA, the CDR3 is TGCGCCAGCAGCCAGGCGAGGACAGGACTGAACACTGAAGCTTTCTTT.

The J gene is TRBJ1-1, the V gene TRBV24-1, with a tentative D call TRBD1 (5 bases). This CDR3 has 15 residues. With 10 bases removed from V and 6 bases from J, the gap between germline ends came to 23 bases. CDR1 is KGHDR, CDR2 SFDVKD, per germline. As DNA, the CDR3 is TGTGCCACGAGAGGTAGTCGTCAACCGGGGGCTGAAGCTTTCTTT. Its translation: CATRGSRQPGAEAFF.

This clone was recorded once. Here the CDR3 reads CASSPTGIGDTEAFF. For the CDR3, the DNA is TGTGCCAGCTCACCTACAGGGATTGGAGACACTGAAGCTTTCTTT. The J gene is TRBJ1-1, the V gene TRBV18, with a weak D call TRBD1 (6 bases). CDR1 KGHSH and CDR2 LQKENI come from the germline V gene. The CDR3 totals 15 residues. V lost 3 bases, J lost 3 bases, and 14 bases lay in between.

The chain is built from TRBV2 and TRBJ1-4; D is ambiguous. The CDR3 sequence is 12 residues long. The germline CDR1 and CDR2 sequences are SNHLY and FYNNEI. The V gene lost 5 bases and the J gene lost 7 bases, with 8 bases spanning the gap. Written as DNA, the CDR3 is TGTGCCAGCAGTTTCGAGGGTGAAAAACTGTTTTTT. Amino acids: CASSFEGEKLFF.

The DNA of the CDR3 is TGTGCCAGTAGTATTGGACAGGGGGCGATAGGGACTGAAGCTTTCTTT. Translating gives CASSIGQGAIGTEAFF. The chain uses TRBV19 and TRBJ1-1; 11 bases match TRBD1. Trimming removed 3 bases from V and 5 bases from J; junction bases left unmatched: 8. Per the germline V gene, CDR1 is LNHDA and CDR2 is SQIVND (reference sequence). This CDR3 comprises 16 residues.

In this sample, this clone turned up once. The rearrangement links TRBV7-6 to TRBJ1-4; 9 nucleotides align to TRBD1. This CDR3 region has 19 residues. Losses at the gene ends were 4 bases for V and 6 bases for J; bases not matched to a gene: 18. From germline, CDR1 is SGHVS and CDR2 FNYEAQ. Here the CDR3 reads CASSSFPGQGVALDEKLFF. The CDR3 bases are TGTGCCAGCAGCTCCTTCCCGGGACAGGGAGTAGCATTAGATGAAAAACTGTTTTTT.

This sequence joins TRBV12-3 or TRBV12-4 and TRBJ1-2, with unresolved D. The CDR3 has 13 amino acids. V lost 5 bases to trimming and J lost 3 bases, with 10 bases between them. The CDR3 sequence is CASSLGEDYGYTF. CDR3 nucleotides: TGTGCCAGCAGTCTCGGCGAGGACTATGGCTACACCTTC.

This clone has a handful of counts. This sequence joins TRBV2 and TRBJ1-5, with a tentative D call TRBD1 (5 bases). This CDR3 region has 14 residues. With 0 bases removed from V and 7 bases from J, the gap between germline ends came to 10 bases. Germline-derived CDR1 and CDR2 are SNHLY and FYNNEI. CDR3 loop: CASSEAPGGQPQHF. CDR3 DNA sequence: TGTGCCAGCAGTGAAGCCCCCGGGGGGCAGCCCCAGCATTTT. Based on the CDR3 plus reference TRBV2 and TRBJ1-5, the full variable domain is EPEVTQTPSHQVTQMGQEVILRCVPISNHLYFYWYRQILGQKVEFLVSFYNNEISEKSEIFDDQFSVERPDGSNFTLKIRSTKLEDSAMYFCASSEAPGGQPQHFGDGTRLSIL.

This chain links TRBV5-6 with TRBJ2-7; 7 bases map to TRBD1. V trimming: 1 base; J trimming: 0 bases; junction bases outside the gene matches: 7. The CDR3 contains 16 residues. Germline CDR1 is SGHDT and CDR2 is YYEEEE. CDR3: CASSLSLQGVSYEQYF. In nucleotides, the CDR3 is TGTGCCAGCAGCTTGTCCCTCCAGGGGGTCTCCTACGAGCAGTACTTC.

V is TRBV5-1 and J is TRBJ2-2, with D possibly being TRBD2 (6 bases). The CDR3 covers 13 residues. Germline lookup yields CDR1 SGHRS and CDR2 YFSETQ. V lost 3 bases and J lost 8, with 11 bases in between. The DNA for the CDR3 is TGCGCCAGCAGCTCGGGAGCGAGGGGGGAGCTGTTTTTT. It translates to CASSSGARGELFF.

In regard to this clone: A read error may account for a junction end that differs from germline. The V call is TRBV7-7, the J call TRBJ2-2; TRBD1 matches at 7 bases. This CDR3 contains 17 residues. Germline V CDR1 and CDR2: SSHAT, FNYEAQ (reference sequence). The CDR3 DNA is TGTGCTAGCAGCTCAAAGCTGGGGACAGCGAACACCGGGGAGCTGTTTTTT. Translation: CASSSKLGTANTGELFF.

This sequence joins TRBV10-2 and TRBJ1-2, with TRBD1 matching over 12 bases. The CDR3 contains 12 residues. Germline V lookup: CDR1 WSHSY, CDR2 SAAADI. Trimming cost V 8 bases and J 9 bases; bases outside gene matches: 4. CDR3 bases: TGCGCCAGCTCAGGGACAGGGGGCAGCTACACCTTC. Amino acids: CASSGTGGSYTF.

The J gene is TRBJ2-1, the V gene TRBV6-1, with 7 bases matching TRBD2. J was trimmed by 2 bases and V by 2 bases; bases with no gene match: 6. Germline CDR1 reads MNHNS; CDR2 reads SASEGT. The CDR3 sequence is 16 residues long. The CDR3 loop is CASSERAGNTYNEQFF. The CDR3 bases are TGTGCCAGCAGTGAACGAGCGGGGAATACCTACAATGAGCAGTTCTTC.

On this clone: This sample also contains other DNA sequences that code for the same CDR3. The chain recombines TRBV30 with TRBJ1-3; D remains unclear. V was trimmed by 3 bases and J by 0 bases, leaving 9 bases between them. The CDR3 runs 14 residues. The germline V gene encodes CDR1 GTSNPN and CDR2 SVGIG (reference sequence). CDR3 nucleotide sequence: TGTGCCTGGAGCGTCCGAGGCTCTGGAAACACCATATATTTT. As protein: CAWSVRGSGNTIYF. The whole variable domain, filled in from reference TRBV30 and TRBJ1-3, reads SQTIHQWPATLVQPVGSPLSLECTVEGTSNPNLYWYRQAAGRGLQLLFYSVGIGQISSEVPQNLSASRPQDRQFILSSKKLLLSDSGFYLCAWSVRGSGNTIYFGEGSWLTVV.

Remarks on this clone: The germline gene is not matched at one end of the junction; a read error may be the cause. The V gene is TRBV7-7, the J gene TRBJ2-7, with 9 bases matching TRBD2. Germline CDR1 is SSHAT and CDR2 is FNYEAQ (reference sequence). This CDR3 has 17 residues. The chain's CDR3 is CASSRRTSADKAYEQYF. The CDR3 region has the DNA TGTGCTAGCAGCCGTAGGACTAGCGCGGATAAGGCCTACGAGCAGTACTTC.

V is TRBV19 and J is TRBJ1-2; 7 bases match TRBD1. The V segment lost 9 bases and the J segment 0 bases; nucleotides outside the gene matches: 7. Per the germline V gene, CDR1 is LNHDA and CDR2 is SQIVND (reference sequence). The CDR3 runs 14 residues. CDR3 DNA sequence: TGTGCCAGCCAGGGGGGCCCTTCTAACTATGGCTACACCTTC. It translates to CASQGGPSNYGYTF.

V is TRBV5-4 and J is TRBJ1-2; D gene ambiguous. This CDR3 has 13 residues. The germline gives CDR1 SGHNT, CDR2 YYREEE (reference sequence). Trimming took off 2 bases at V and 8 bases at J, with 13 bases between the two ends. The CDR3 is CASSLDLYKGYTF. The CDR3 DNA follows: TGTGCCAGCAGCTTAGACTTGTACAAAGGCTACACCTTC.